This T cell receptor (beta chain) was recovered during a study of shared clonotypes between healthy human individuals. Assay: immunoSEQ multiplex PCR; the TCRdb copy retains only in-frame clones and omits some. The sample shows hundreds of thousands of clones, around 78% of them seen only once. On this clone itself: Its antigen is not known.

Broader study findings: Having only a few donors restricted how much genetic and exposure-history diversity was captured.

Per germline, CDR1 MNHNY and CDR2 SVGAGI (reference sequence). CDR3 length equals 12 residues. This TCR derives from a woman aged 30 to 39 in good health. Sequencing input: memory CD4+ T cells sorted from blood. As for subset: CD45RA-negative fraction. This chain connects TRBV6-6 to TRBJ2-3; D is unresolved. In DNA, the CDR3 is TGTGCAACATACTCCCTAGGAGATACGCAGTATTTT. This gives the protein CATYSLGDTQYF.